The rows below give T cell receptor beta chains drawn from one sample of a study of identical twins. One entry per CDR3 protein, called by TCRdb with MiXCR from the 5' RACE reads. The sample lists some 790,000 distinct CDR3 sequences; approximately 18% were seen once. The sample was also reused in another study, on T cells expressing NK-cell markers.

The sample was PBMCs. These receptors originate from a woman younger than 30 in good health. CDR3s include the opening cysteine and the closing phenylalanine or tryptophan. Each record gives: D gene, V gene, clone size, J gene, CDR3 DNA, CDR3 protein. D genes are given only for firm matches. The listing skips clone size in some rows; elsewhere it reads once, few, many or a size class.

d_gene: TRBD2
v_gene: TRBV12-3/TRBV12-4
abundance: .
j_gene: TRBJ2-3
CDR3nt: TGTGCCAGCAGGAAATTACCGGGACTAGCGGGATTCACAGATACGCAGTATTTT
CDR3aa: CASRKLPGLAGFTDTQYF

d_gene: .
v_gene: TRBV7-9
abundance: few
j_gene: TRBJ2-5
CDR3nt: TGTGCCAGCAGCTTAGGGGGACCCAGGGGAGGAGAGACCCAGTACTTC
CDR3aa: CASSLGGPRGGETQYF

d_gene: TRBD1
v_gene: TRBV30
abundance: few
j_gene: TRBJ1-2
CDR3nt: TGTGCCTGTTTGGGGACAGGAACTAACTATGGCTACACCTTC
CDR3aa: CACLGTGTNYGYTF

d_gene: .
v_gene: TRBV7-9
abundance: .
j_gene: TRBJ2-2
CDR3nt: TGTGCCAGCAGCTTAGGCTTTTACGCCGGGGAGCTGTTTTTT
CDR3aa: CASSLGFYAGELFF

d_gene: .
v_gene: TRBV5-1
abundance: few
j_gene: TRBJ2-3
CDR3nt: TGCGCCAGCAGCCCTGGAACGCTCACAGATACGCAGTATTTT
CDR3aa: CASSPGTLTDTQYF

d_gene: TRBD1
v_gene: TRBV5-5
abundance: .
j_gene: TRBJ2-7
CDR3nt: TGTGCCAGCAGCCCGAGAAGACAGGGGGCTTCCTACAATGAGCAGTACTTC
CDR3aa: CASSPRRQGASYNEQYF

d_gene: .
v_gene: TRBV5-6
abundance: .
j_gene: TRBJ2-3
CDR3nt: TGTGCCAGCAGCCCTTCGTGGGGGGGCAGGATGGATACGCAGTATTTT
CDR3aa: CASSPSWGGRMDTQYF

d_gene: .
v_gene: TRBV4-3
abundance: few
j_gene: TRBJ1-5
CDR3nt: TGCGCCAGCAGCGATACGTATAGCAATCAGCCCCAGCATTTT
CDR3aa: CASSDTYSNQPQHF

d_gene: .
v_gene: TRBV5-1
abundance: few
j_gene: TRBJ2-1
CDR3nt: TGCGCCAGCAGCCTCCCCGAAGGGGGAGACAATGAGCAGTTCTTC
CDR3aa: CASSLPEGGDNEQFF

d_gene: .
v_gene: TRBV4-3
abundance: .
j_gene: TRBJ1-2
CDR3nt: TGCGCCAGCAGCCCGTTAAAGGGCCATGGCTACACCTTC
CDR3aa: CASSPLKGHGYTF

d_gene: .
v_gene: TRBV20-1
abundance: few
j_gene: TRBJ2-6
CDR3nt: TGCAGTGCTAGGCCCCTAGGGAGCGGGGCCAACGTCCTGACTTTC
CDR3aa: CSARPLGSGANVLTF

d_gene: .
v_gene: TRBV20-1
abundance: .
j_gene: TRBJ2-7
CDR3nt: TGCAGTGCTCCACGGGGTACGACCTACGAGCAGTACTTC
CDR3aa: CSAPRGTTYEQYF

d_gene: .
v_gene: TRBV6-2/TRBV6-3
abundance: .
j_gene: TRBJ1-1
CDR3nt: TGTGCCAGCAGGGCCGGAGGGGCCAACACTGAAGCTTTCTTT
CDR3aa: CASRAGGANTEAFF

d_gene: TRBD1
v_gene: TRBV30
abundance: .
j_gene: TRBJ2-7
CDR3nt: TGTGCCTGGAGTTTCAGGGGGCCCCTCTCCTACGAGCAGTACTTC
CDR3aa: CAWSFRGPLSYEQYF

d_gene: .
v_gene: TRBV7-8
abundance: many
j_gene: TRBJ2-3
CDR3nt: TGTGCCAGCAGCTTAGCGGAGAGCACAGATACGCAGTATTTT
CDR3aa: CASSLAESTDTQYF

d_gene: TRBD2
v_gene: TRBV6-5
abundance: .
j_gene: TRBJ2-1
CDR3nt: TGTGCCAGCAGTTATGCGGGAGTCCATTACAATGAGCAGTTCTTC
CDR3aa: CASSYAGVHYNEQFF

d_gene: TRBD1
v_gene: TRBV6-5
abundance: few
j_gene: TRBJ1-1
CDR3nt: TGTGCCAGCGGACAGGGGAGGACTGAAGCTTTCTTT
CDR3aa: CASGQGRTEAFF

d_gene: .
v_gene: TRBV7-2
abundance: few
j_gene: TRBJ1-1
CDR3nt: TGTGCCAGCGGGTCGGTGCGAAACACTGAAGCTTTCTTT
CDR3aa: CASGSVRNTEAFF

d_gene: .
v_gene: TRBV14
abundance: .
j_gene: TRBJ2-7
CDR3nt: TGTGCCAGCAGCCCAGAGGGGATATACTACGAGCAGTACTTC
CDR3aa: CASSPEGIYYEQYF

d_gene: .
v_gene: TRBV9
abundance: .
j_gene: TRBJ2-3
CDR3nt: TGTGCCAGCAGCGCTAGGGGCGGTAGCACAGATACGCAGTATTTT
CDR3aa: CASSARGGSTDTQYF

d_gene: TRBD1
v_gene: TRBV18
abundance: few
j_gene: TRBJ2-1
CDR3nt: TGTGCCAGCTCACTCATCCGGGACAGAGGGAATGAGCAGTTCTTC
CDR3aa: CASSLIRDRGNEQFF

d_gene: TRBD2
v_gene: TRBV6-2/TRBV6-3
abundance: .
j_gene: TRBJ2-7
CDR3nt: TGTGCCAGCAGCTACACTAGCGGGAGAGGCGAGCAGTACTTC
CDR3aa: CASSYTSGRGEQYF

d_gene: .
v_gene: TRBV7-9
abundance: .
j_gene: TRBJ2-1
CDR3nt: TGTGCCAGCAGCATAGGATCCAATAATGAGCAGTTCTTC
CDR3aa: CASSIGSNNEQFF

d_gene: TRBD1
v_gene: TRBV20-1
abundance: few
j_gene: TRBJ2-1
CDR3nt: TGCAGTGCCTACACCCCGACAGGGAAATCCTACAATGAGCAGTTCTTC
CDR3aa: CSAYTPTGKSYNEQFF

d_gene: .
v_gene: TRBV5-1
abundance: .
j_gene: TRBJ2-3
CDR3nt: TGCGCCAGCAGCAACGTCGACGGCACAGATACGCAGTATTTT
CDR3aa: CASSNVDGTDTQYF

d_gene: .
v_gene: TRBV20-1
abundance: .
j_gene: TRBJ2-1
CDR3nt: TGCAGTGCCCGGGCACCGAGCTCCTACAATGAGCAGTTCTTC
CDR3aa: CSARAPSSYNEQFF

d_gene: TRBD2
v_gene: TRBV12-3/TRBV12-4
abundance: many
j_gene: TRBJ2-1
CDR3nt: TGTGCCAGCAGTCCCCCCGCGGGACTAGGAAGGGGTGAGCAGTTCTTC
CDR3aa: CASSPPAGLGRGEQFF

d_gene: .
v_gene: TRBV20-1
abundance: .
j_gene: TRBJ1-2
CDR3nt: TGCAGTGCTAGACCCGGATTGGATGGCTACACCTTC
CDR3aa: CSARPGLDGYTF

d_gene: TRBD1
v_gene: TRBV6-4
abundance: .
j_gene: TRBJ2-5
CDR3nt: TGTGCCAGCAGTCAAGGACAGGGGAAGCAAGAGACCCAGTACTTC
CDR3aa: CASSQGQGKQETQYF

d_gene: .
v_gene: TRBV7-2
abundance: .
j_gene: TRBJ2-7
CDR3nt: TGTGCCAGCAGCGTCACACACGGGGAGCAGTACTTC
CDR3aa: CASSVTHGEQYF

d_gene: TRBD1
v_gene: TRBV4-1
abundance: .
j_gene: TRBJ2-1
CDR3nt: TGCGCCAGCAGCCTTAAACCGACAGGGACGGGTAACAATGAGCAGTTCTTC
CDR3aa: CASSLKPTGTGNNEQFF

d_gene: .
v_gene: TRBV5-1
abundance: .
j_gene: TRBJ2-3
CDR3nt: TGCGCCAGCAGCTGGGACACTACAGATACGCAGTATTTT
CDR3aa: CASSWDTTDTQYF

d_gene: .
v_gene: TRBV20-1
abundance: .
j_gene: TRBJ2-3
CDR3nt: TGCAGTGGGGTTCCGTCGGCGGAGGTCACAGATACGCAGTATTTT
CDR3aa: CSGVPSAEVTDTQYF

d_gene: TRBD2
v_gene: TRBV12-5
abundance: .
j_gene: TRBJ2-5
CDR3nt: TGTGCTAGTGGTTTGGGCGGGAGCGCGCAAGAGACCCAGTACTTC
CDR3aa: CASGLGGSAQETQYF

d_gene: TRBD2
v_gene: TRBV11-2
abundance: .
j_gene: TRBJ2-5
CDR3nt: TGTGCCAGCAGCCCCCATAGGGGACTAGCGGGGAGGGAGACCCAGTACTTC
CDR3aa: CASSPHRGLAGRETQYF